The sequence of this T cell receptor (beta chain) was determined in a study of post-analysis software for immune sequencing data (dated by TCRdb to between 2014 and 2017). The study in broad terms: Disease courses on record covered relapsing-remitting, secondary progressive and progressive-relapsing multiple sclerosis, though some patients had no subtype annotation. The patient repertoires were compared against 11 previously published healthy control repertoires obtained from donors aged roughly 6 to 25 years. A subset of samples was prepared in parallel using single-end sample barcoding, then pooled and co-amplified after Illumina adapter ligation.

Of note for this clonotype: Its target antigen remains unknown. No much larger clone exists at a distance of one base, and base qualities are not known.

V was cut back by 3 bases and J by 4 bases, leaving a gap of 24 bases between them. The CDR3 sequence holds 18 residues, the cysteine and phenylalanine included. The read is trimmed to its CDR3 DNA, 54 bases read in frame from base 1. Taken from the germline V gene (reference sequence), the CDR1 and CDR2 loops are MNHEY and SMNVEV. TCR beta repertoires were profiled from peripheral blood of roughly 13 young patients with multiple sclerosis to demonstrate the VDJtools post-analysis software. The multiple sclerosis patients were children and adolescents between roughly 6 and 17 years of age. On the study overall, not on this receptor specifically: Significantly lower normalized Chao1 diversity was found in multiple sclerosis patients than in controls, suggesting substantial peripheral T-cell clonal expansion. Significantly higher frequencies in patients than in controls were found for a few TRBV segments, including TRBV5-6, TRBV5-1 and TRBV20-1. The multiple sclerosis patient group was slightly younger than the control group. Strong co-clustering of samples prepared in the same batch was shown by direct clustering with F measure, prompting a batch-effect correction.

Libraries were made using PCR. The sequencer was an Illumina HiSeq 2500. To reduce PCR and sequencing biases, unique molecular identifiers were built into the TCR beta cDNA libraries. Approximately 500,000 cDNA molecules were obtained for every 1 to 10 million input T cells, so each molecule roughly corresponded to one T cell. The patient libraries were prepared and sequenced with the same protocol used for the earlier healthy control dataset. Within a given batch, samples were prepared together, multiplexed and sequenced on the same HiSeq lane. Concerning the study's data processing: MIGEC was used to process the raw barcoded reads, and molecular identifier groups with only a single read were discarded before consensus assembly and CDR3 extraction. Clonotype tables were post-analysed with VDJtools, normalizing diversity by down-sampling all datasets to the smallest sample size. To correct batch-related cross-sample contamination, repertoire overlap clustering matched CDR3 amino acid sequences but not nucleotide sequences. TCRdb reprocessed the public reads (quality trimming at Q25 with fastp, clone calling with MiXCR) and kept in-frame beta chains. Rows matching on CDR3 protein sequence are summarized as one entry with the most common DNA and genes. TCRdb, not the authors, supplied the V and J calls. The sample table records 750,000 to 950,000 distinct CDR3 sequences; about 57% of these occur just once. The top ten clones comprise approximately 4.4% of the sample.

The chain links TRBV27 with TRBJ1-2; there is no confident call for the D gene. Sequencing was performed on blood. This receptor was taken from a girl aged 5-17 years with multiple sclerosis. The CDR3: CASSLSQAPRRPSYGYTF. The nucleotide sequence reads TGTGCCAGCAGTTTGTCGCAGGCCCCGAGGCGCCCAAGCTATGGCTACACCTTC.